The 10 T cell receptor beta chains listed next were all sequenced from one sample in a study of blood T cell repertoires in COVID-19. Assay used: immunoSEQ multiplex PCR; TCRdb lists only in-frame clones, some missing. The sample comprises about 46,000 clones, 88% of which are singletons, and roughly 7.4% rests with the top ten. Sequencing input: peripheral blood. Receptors were obtained from a man aged 50 or older with acute or convalescent COVID-19.

This clone was found once. V usage is TRBV15 and J usage is TRBJ1-5, with D tentatively TRBD1 (6 bases). The CDR3 is 14 residues long. The germline CDR1 and CDR2 sequences are LNHNV and YYDKDF (reference sequence). V lost 9 bases and J lost 7, with 19 bases in between. The DNA of the CDR3 is TGTGCCACAAGCCTAGATCCGGGGGGCCAGCCCCAGCATTTT. It encodes CATSLDPGGQPQHF.

The chain joins TRBV2 to TRBJ2-1; D unresolved. V gave up 3 bases and J gave up 0 bases, with 12 bases separating them. Germline V gene data show CDR1 as SNHLY and CDR2 as FYNNEI. The CDR3 contains 16 residues. CDR3: CASSDPQLSSYNEQFF. CDR3 bases: TGTGCCAGCAGTGACCCACAACTAAGCTCCTACAATGAGCAGTTCTTC.

The chain combines TRBV19 with TRBJ1-3; 9 bases are shared with TRBD1. This CDR3 comprises 16 residues. Germline CDR1 is LNHDA and CDR2 is SQIVND (reference sequence). V was pared by 6 bases and J by 3 bases, with 9 bases of the junction left unmatched. CDR3 sequence reads: CASRSLGDRVGNTIYF. The CDR3, as DNA: TGTGCCAGTAGATCCCTCGGGGACAGGGTTGGAAACACCATATATTTT.

The rearrangement joins TRBV7-9 to TRBJ2-5; 16 nucleotides agree with TRBD2. The CDR3 extends over 19 amino acids. With 2 bases clipped from V and 2 bases from J, the junction kept 8 bases outside the gene matches. Germline CDR1 is SEHNR and CDR2 is FQNEAQ (reference sequence). CDR3 amino acids: CASSLPGTSGRGAQETQYF. Here the CDR3 DNA reads TGTGCCAGCAGCTTACCCGGGACTAGCGGGAGGGGGGCACAAGAGACCCAGTACTTC.

This chain joins TRBV7-9 and TRBJ2-1; perhaps TRBD1 as D (5 bases). Trimming cost V 5 bases and J 3 bases, with 11 bases left between them. The CDR3 has 14 residues. Germline V CDR1 and CDR2: SEHNR, FQNEAQ (reference sequence). The DNA of the CDR3 is TGTGCCAGCAGCCGACAGATAGACTACAATGAGCAGTTCTTC. Amino acid sequence: CASSRQIDYNEQFF.

This chain links TRBV5-1 with TRBJ2-1; 14 nucleotides agree with TRBD2. This CDR3 has 17 amino acids. Germline V gene data show CDR1 as SGHRS and CDR2 as YFSETQ. V gave up 5 bases and J gave up 1 base; unmatched junction bases: 5. CDR3 nucleotide sequence: TGCGCCAGCAGACTGGGACTAGCGGGAGTTTCCTACAATGAGCAGTTCTTC. Its translation is CASRLGLAGVSYNEQFF.

The rearrangement links TRBV5-6 to TRBJ1-3, with a possible D match to TRBD1 (5 bases). Germline CDR1 is SGHDT and CDR2 is YYEEEE. The CDR3 runs 14 residues. The ends were cut back, 7 bases at V and 4 bases at J, with 15 bases in the middle. The CDR3 DNA reads as TGTGCCAGCTCCTCAGGGCAGCAAGGAAACACCATATATTTT. It is translated as CASSSGQQGNTIYF.

The V call is TRBV10-2, the J call TRBJ2-7; 7 bases are a match to TRBD1. The CDR3 contains 14 residues. Germline-derived CDR1 and CDR2 are WSHSY and SAAADI. With V trimmed by 6 bases and J by 0 bases, 5 bases remained unmatched. The CDR3 loop reads CASSDRESSYEQYF. The CDR3 coding sequence is TGCGCCAGCAGCGACAGGGAAAGCTCCTACGAGCAGTACTTC.

The J gene is TRBJ1-5, the V gene TRBV7-4; maybe TRBD1 (5 bases). The CDR3 sequence is 16 residues long. The V gene's germline CDR1 is SGHVT and CDR2 SQSDAQ. V was trimmed by 5 bases and J by 7 bases, leaving 21 bases between them. DNA for the CDR3: TGTGCCAGCAGCCCAAGGGGCAGGGTTATCGACCAGCCCCAGCATTTT. Translating gives CASSPRGRVIDQPQHF.

This chain uses TRBV18 with TRBJ1-2, with D perhaps TRBD1 (6 bases). The CDR3 sequence is 15 residues long. Trimming stripped 3 bases from V and 2 bases from J, with 13 bases between. CDR1 is KGHSH and CDR2 is LQKENI in the germline V gene. The CDR3 loop is CASSPSEGQNYGYTF. As DNA, the CDR3 is TGTGCCAGCTCACCTTCTGAAGGACAGAACTATGGCTACACCTTC.